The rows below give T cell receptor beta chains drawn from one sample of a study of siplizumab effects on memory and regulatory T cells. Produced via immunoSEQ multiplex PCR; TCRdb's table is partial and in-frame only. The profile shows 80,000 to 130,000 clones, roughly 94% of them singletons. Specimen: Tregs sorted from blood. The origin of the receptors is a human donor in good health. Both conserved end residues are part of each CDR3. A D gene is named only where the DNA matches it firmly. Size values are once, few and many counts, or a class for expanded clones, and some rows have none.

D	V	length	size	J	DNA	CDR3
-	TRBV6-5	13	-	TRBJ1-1	TGTGCCAGCAGCCAAACTCCCAACACTGAAGCTTTCTTT	CASSQTPNTEAFF
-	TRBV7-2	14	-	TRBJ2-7	TGTGCCAGCAGCTTGGTTTTCGGGTCCTACGAGCAGTACTTC	CASSLVFGSYEQYF
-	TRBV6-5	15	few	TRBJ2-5	TGTGCCAGCAGTCAACTCAGGGGGGGACAAGAGACCCAGTACTTC	CASSQLRGGQETQYF
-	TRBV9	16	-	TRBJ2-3	TGTGCCAGCAGCGTAGTCCCGGGTGGGGCCACAGATACGCAGTATTTT	CASSVVPGGATDTQYF
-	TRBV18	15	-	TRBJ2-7	TGTGCCAGCTCACCTTCCGGGGGCGCTGGATACGAGCAGTACTTC	CASSPSGGAGYEQYF
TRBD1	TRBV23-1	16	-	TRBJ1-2	TGCGCCAGCAGTCAATCTTACAGGGACAGGGTGGATGGCTACACCTTC	CASSQSYRDRVDGYTF
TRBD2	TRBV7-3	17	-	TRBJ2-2	TGTGCCAGCAGTTACTCGTTAGTAGCGGGTCGGACCGGGGAGCTGTTTTTT	CASSYSLVAGRTGELFF
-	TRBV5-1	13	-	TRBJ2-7	TGCGCCAGCAGCTTGGTGATAGGGAACGAGCAGTACTTC	CASSLVIGNEQYF
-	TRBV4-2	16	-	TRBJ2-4	TGTGCCAGCAGCCAAGATACGGGCAGGGCCAAAAACATTCAGTACTTC	CASSQDTGRAKNIQYF
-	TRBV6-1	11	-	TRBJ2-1	TGTGCCAGCAGAGTAACAAGTGAGCAGTTCTTC	CASRVTSEQFF
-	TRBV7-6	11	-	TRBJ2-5	TGTGCCAGCAGCTTAATGGAGACCCAGTACTTC	CASSLMETQYF
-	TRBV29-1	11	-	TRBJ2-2	TGCAGCGTTTTATTTCCCGGGGAGCTGTTTTTT	CSVLFPGELFF
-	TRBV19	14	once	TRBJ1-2	TGTGCCAGTAGTATAGGCCCAGGAATGGATGGCTACACCTTC	CASSIGPGMDGYTF
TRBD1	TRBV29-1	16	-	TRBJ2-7	TGCAGCGCCGCCCGTGGGGGGACAGGGTGGGTCGACGAGCAGTACTTC	CSAARGGTGWVDEQYF
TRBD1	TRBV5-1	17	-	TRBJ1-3	TGCGCCAGCAGCCCTGGGACAGCAAAGTTCTCTGGAAACACCATATATTTT	CASSPGTAKFSGNTIYF
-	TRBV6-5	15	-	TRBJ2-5	TGTGCCAGCAGTTACCGGGACTGGAGTCAAGAGACCCAGTACTTC	CASSYRDWSQETQYF
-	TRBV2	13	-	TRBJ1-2	TGTGCCAGCAGTGAATCGGACGGCTATGGCTACACCTTC	CASSESDGYGYTF
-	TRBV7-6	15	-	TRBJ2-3	TGTGCCAGCAGCTTACTCAGGGCTAGCACAGATACGCAGTATTTT	CASSLLRASTDTQYF
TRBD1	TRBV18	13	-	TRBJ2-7	TGTGCCAGCTCAAACGACAGGGTCTACGAGCAGTACTTC	CASSNDRVYEQYF
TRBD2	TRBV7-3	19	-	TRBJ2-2	TGTGCCAGCAGCTTAAGGTCCTTTGGGCTAGCGGAGAACACCGGGGAGCTGTTTTTT	CASSLRSFGLAENTGELFF
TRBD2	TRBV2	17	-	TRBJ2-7	TGTGCCAGCAGTGAGGGGGGGTGGCAAAGGAGCTCCTACGAGCAGTACTTC	CASSEGGWQRSSYEQYF
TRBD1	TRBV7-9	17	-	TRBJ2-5	TGTGCCAGCAGCTTACGTGGGACAGGCCTCCTCCAAGAGACCCAGTACTTC	CASSLRGTGLLQETQYF
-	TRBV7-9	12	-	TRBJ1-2	TGTGCCAGCAGCTTAGAAACCTATGGCTACACCTTC	CASSLETYGYTF
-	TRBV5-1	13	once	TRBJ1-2	TGCGCCAGCAGCTTGGTGGGTGACTATGGCTACACCTTC	CASSLVGDYGYTF
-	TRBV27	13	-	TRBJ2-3	TGTGCCAGCAGTCCACCCCCCGGGTCTAGGAAGTATTTT	CASSPPPGSRKYF
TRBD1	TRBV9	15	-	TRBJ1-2	TGTGCCAGCAGCGTAGTCCCAGGGGGCGGTTGGGGCTACACCTTC	CASSVVPGGGWGYTF
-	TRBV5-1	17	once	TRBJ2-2	TGCGCCAGCAGCTTGGTGTTCGGAGGCGCGAACACCGGGGAGCTGTTTTTT	CASSLVFGGANTGELFF
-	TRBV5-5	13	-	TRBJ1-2	TGTGCCAGCAGCTTATCAGGTGGCTATGGCTACACCTTC	CASSLSGGYGYTF
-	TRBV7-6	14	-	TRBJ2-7	TGTGCCAGCAGCTTAGTCGCGGGTACCTACGAGCAGTACTTC	CASSLVAGTYEQYF
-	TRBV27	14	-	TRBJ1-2	TGTGCCAGGGACTGTGGCAGCTTTAACTATGGCTACACCTTC	CARDCGSFNYGYTF
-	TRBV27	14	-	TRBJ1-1	TGTGCCAGCAGTTCTCCCTGGAGAGGGACTGAAGCTTTCTTT	CASSSPWRGTEAFF
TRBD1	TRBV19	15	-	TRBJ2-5	TGTGCCAGTAGTACGGGACAGAGGAGTCAAGAGACCCAGTACTTC	CASSTGQRSQETQYF
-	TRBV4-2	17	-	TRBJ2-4	TGTGCCAGCAGCACCTCACCTTGGGGAGGAGCCAAAAACATTCAGTACTTC	CASSTSPWGGAKNIQYF
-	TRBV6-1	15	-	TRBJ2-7	TGTGCCAGCATTCCTAACCAGGGATTGGCCTACGAGCAGTACTTC	CASIPNQGLAYEQYF
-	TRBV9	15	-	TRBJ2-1	TGTGCCAGCAGCGCTTACGCGAGCTCCTACAATGAGCAGTTCTTC	CASSAYASSYNEQFF
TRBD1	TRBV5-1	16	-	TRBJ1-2	TGCGCCAGCAGCGAAGGGGGACAGGGCCCCTACTATGGCTACACCTTC	CASSEGGQGPYYGYTF
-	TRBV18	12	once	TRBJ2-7	TGTGCCAGCTCACCCGGAGCAACGGGGGCGTACTTC	CASSPGATGAYF
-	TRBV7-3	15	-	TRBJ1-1	TGTGCCAGCAGCTTAAGTCGGGCTCCCATCACTGAAGCTTTCTTT	CASSLSRAPITEAFF
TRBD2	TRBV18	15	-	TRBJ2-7	TGTGCCAGCTCCGTTTCGTTAGCGGGATTAATGGAGCAGTACTTC	CASSVSLAGLMEQYF
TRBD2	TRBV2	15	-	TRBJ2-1	TGTGCCAGCAGTGAGACAGCGGGAGTTGGTAATGAGCAGTTCTTC	CASSETAGVGNEQFF
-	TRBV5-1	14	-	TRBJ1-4	TGCGCCAGCAGCTTGGCCCAGGGTGGTGAAAAACTGTTTTTT	CASSLAQGGEKLFF
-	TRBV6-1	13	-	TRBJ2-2	TGTGCCAGCAGTGGCCAGATCGCCGGGGAGCTGTTTTTT	CASSGQIAGELFF
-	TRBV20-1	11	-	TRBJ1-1	TGCAGTGCGAGACGGGGGGGTGAAGCTTTCTTT	CSARRGGEAFF
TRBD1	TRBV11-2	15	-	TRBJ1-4	TGTGCCAGTCGGGACAGGTCGACAACTAATGAAAAACTGTTTTTT	CASRDRSTTNEKLFF
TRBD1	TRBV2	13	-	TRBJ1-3	TGTGCCAGCAGGGGGGACAGCGGAAACACCATATATTTT	CASRGDSGNTIYF